This entry is about one T cell receptor (beta chain). In its sample, this clone was seen a few times. Its antigen is not yet known. Per-nucleotide qualities are absent, and no much larger clonotype sits a single base away. The germline V gene provides CDR1 MGHRA and CDR2 YSYEKL. From the cysteine up to the phenylalanine, the CDR3 has a length of 13 residues. Here the CDR3 DNA is all that survives: 39 bases in frame from base 1. V loses 4 bases, J loses 1 base, and the germline ends lie 7 bases apart. The record originates from a study of OX40 agonist ivuxolimab in advanced cancers. Notes on the research overall: Ivuxolimab was an agonistic, fully human IgG2 monoclonal antibody directed against OX40 (CD134), a costimulatory receptor. Intravenous ivuxolimab was administered to patients every 2 weeks at six dose levels: 0.01, 0.1, 0.3, 1.5, 3 and 10 mg/kg. Among the approximately 54 dose-escalation patients, about 19 had hepatocellular carcinoma, around 15 melanoma, 9 renal cell carcinoma and 9 head and neck cancer. In the dose-escalation cohort, roughly 80% of patients were male, and the mean age was around 60 years, with a range of roughly 23 to 85. Prior anti-PD-1, anti-PD-L1 or anti-CTLA-4 therapy was permitted, and approximately 40% of dose-escalation patients had received checkpoint inhibitors. Partial responses occurred in three dose-escalation patients: two with cutaneous melanoma and one with hepatocellular carcinoma. Peripheral TCRbeta sequencing was intended to test whether TCR sequence diversity was altered and clonal T-cell expansion was caused by ivuxolimab. The monotherapy dose-escalation portion (N ≈ 50 patients) of the phase I ivuxolimab trial is reported in the paper.

Patients with autoimmune disease history or receiving systemic immunosuppression were excluded from the trial. Peripheral blood for TCR sequencing was collected from all dose cohorts at baseline, on cycle 4 day 1, and on cycle 7 day 1. Samples came from an open-label, multicenter, first-in-human phase I dose-escalation trial of ivuxolimab. Adults with locally advanced or metastatic head and neck squamous cell, hepatocellular, melanoma or renal cell carcinoma were enrolled in the trial. Before TCR sequencing, CD4+ and CD8+ T cells were separately sorted from peripheral blood. Findings and caveats that apply to the study as a whole: After ivuxolimab, CD8+ T cells had more expanded clones than CD4+ T cells on average. Low levels of normalized T-cell clonal expansion were also shown by some nonresponding patients. In the 0.1-3.0 mg/kg groups, partial responders were among the patients with the lowest normalized peripheral clonal expansion, particularly in CD8+ T cells. Antigen specificity was not determined for the clonally expanded peripheral T cells. At doses from 0.1 to 3.0 mg/kg, clonal expansion was seen in both CD4+ and CD8+ blood T cells between baseline and week 6.

Genomic DNA was isolated from the sorted cells so that the TCRbeta CDR3 region could be sequenced. The immunoSEQ Assay was used to sequence the TCRbeta CDR3 regions. Imported from immuneACCESS, the table was reduced by TCRdb to in-frame sequences with V and J called. These copies leave out some clones; in studies compared against another copy, an unresolved V gene accounts for under half, and the cause of the remainder is not known. Present in this sample are fewer than 90,000 clones, approximately 90% of which were seen just once. The ten largest clones add up to about 0.31% of the sample. The clonotype originates from an adult with an advanced solid tumor such as melanoma, head and neck, liver or kidney cancer. The chain employs TRBV4-1 and TRBJ2-5; the D gene cannot be named for sure. Sequencing used CD4+ or CD8+ T cells sorted from blood, obtained in a trial of the OX40 agonist ivuxolimab. The CDR3 reads CASSRLSQETQYF. The nucleotides read TGCGCCAGCAGCCGGCTTAGCCAAGAGACCCAGTACTTC.